This TCR beta chain comes out of a study of blood T cell repertoires in COVID-19. A remark on this clone: Other DNA variants within this sample encode the same CDR3.

CDR1 is MNHNY and CDR2 is SVGAGI in the germline V gene (reference sequence). V dropped 2 bases and J dropped 4 bases, with 6 bases sitting between them. The length of the CDR3 is 13 residues. The assay was immunoSEQ multiplex PCR, and TCRdb's table has in-frame clones only and misses some. The sample yields 200,000 or so clones, almost 90% seen once. Sequenced: peripheral blood. The receptor was derived from a woman aged 55-70 years with acute or convalescent COVID-19. The chain is built from TRBV6-6 and TRBJ1-5; D not certain. The CDR3 nucleotides are TGTGCCAGCAGTTACACAGAAAATCAGCCCCAGCATTTT. Its protein is CASSYTENQPQHF.